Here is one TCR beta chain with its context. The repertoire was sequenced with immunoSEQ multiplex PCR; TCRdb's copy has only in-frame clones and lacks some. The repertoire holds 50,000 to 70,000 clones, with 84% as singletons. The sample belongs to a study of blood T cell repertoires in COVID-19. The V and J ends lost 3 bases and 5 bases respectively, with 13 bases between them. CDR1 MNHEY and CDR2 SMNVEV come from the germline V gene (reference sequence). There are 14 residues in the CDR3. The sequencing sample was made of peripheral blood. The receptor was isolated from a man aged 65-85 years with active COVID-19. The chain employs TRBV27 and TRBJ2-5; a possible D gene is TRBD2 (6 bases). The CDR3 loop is CASSFFPRGETQYF. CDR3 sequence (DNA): TGTGCCAGCAGTTTTTTCCCACGGGGGGAGACCCAGTACTTC.